The text below deals with one TCR beta chain. This clonotype was counted many times. Its antigen is currently not known. No base quality information exists; no much larger clone differs at one position. The time point label, read with the paper, signifies: newly diagnosed GD, antithyroid drugs for less than 3 months. For both TCR sequencing and RNA sequencing, RNA was extracted from PBMCs using TRIzol. The diagnosis of Graves' disease was made according to American Thyroid Association guidelines. Patients were recruited from an endocrinology department in Xi'an, China. From each patient, around 9.3 milliliters of peripheral blood was collected into an EDTA anticoagulant tube. Ficoll Paque Plus density gradient separation was used to isolate PBMCs, and no further T cell sorting was done. RNA quality was checked with an Agilent 2100 Bioanalyzer and agarose gel, and concentration with a NanoDrop 2000.

Looking up the germline V gene yields CDR1 MDHEN and CDR2 SYDVKM. The CDR3 goes from the cysteine to the phenylalanine over 15 residues. The retained sequence is limited to the CDR3, 45 bases, with the frame set at the first base. Compared with germline, V lacks 3 bases and J lacks 6 bases; bases without a gene match: 6. These data belong to a study of regulatory T cells in long-lasting Graves disease (dated by TCRdb to 2020 to 2022). For the study in its entirety: Patients with newly diagnosed Graves' disease had been on antithyroid drugs for under 3 months. A total of some 33 samples were covered by TCR sequencing, comprising around 13 persistent and approximately 20 newly diagnosed Graves' disease patients. Persistent Graves' disease patients were compared with newly diagnosed Graves' disease patients by peripheral blood TCR sequencing and RNA sequencing. The study was conducted in China and was registered as a clinical trial.

Library construction relied on multiplex PCR. Sequencing was carried out with an Illumina HiSeq 4000. iRepertoire HTBI primers and Arm-PCR amplification of CDR3 regions were used to construct TCR beta libraries. Before sequencing, the PCR products went through gel purification. From the authors' description of their analysis: Gene usage analysis of CDR3 amino acid clonotypes used the approximately 62 TRBV and 14 to 15 TRBJ segments found across samples. COPE and FqMerger were used to merge filtered high-quality paired reads into contigs. BLAST was used to align contigs to IMGT TRBV, TRBD and TRBJ reference genes, with CDR3 defined following IMGT. Highly expanded clones were defined as clonotypes with a frequency above 0.1%. Shannon entropy served as the measure of repertoire diversity, while the Gini coefficient captured V-J evenness. Clonotypes shared by more than one individual were considered public. TCRdb applied fastp at Q25 and MiXCR to the public reads, then kept only in-frame beta chains. When rows share a CDR3 protein, they turn into one entry using the most common DNA and genes. These V and J calls are TCRdb output, not the study's own analysis. Recorded for this sample are fewer than 400,000 distinct CDR3 sequences; about 18% of them occurred a single time. The ten largest account for around 36% of the sample.

What the research found in general, with its limitations: Persistent patients shared more public clonotypes among themselves (2,741) than newly diagnosed patients did (about 1,000). Only the TCR beta chain was sequenced and analyzed. Persistent Graves' disease patients showed lower TCR Shannon entropy and fewer highly expanded clones than newly diagnosed patients, suggesting clonal expansion. Peripheral blood alone was examined, since thyroid tissue, which constituted the primary lesion, could not be accessed. As a limitation, the authors acknowledged that the small sample size may reduce accuracy. Persistent disease showed preferential use of TRBV28, TRBJ1-2 and TRBJ2-5, whereas newly diagnosed disease favored TRBV20-1 and TRBJ2-1.

The TCR sequence derives from a female donor with Graves disease. Sequenced here: peripheral blood mononuclear cells (PBMCs), sampled at new diagnosis, from a patient treated with antithyroid drugs. The sequence joins TRBV28 to TRBJ2-7; TRBD1 aligns with 12 central bases. Read as DNA, the sequence is TGTGCCAGCAGTTTGGGGACAGGGGGCAGAGGCGAGCAGTACTTC. The translation is CASSLGTGGRGEQYF. The CDR3 plus the reference TRBV28 and TRBJ2-7 genes for the other parts give the full variable domain: DVKVTQSSRYLVKRTGEKVFLECVQDMDHENMFWYRQDPGLGLRLIYFSYDVKMKEKGDIPEGYSVSREKKERFSLILESASTNQTSMYLCASSLGTGGRGEQYFGPGTRLTVT.